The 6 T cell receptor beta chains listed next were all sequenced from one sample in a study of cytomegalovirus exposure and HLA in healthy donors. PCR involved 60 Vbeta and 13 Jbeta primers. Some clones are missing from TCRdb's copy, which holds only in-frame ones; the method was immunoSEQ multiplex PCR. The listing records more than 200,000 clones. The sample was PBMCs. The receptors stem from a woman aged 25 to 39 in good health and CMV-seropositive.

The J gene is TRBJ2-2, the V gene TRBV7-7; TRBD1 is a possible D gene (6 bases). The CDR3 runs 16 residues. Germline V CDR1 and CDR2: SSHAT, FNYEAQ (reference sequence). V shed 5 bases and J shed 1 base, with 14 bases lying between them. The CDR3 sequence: CASSERPGQNTGELFF. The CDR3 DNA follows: TGTGCCAGCAGCGAGCGACCGGGACAGAACACCGGGGAGCTGTTTTTT. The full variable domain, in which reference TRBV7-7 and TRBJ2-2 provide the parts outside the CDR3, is GAGVSQSPRYKVTKRGQDVTLRCDPISSHATLYWYQQALGQGPEFLTYFNYEAQPDKSGLPSDRFSAERPEGSISTLTIQRTEQRDSAMYRCASSERPGQNTGELFFGEGSRLTVL.

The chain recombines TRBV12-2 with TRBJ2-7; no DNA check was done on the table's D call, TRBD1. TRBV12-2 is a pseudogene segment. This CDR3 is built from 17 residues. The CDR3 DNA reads TGTGCAAGTCGCTTAGCGCGGTTCTACAGGGCGTCCTACGAGCAGTACTTC. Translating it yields CASRLARFYRASYEQYF.

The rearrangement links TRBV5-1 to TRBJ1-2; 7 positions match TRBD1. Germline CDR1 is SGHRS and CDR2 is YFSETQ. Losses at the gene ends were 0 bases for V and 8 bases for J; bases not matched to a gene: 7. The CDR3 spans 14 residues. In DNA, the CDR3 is TGCGCCAGCAGCTTGGGGACAGGTCTCTGGGGCTACACCTTC. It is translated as CASSLGTGLWGYTF.

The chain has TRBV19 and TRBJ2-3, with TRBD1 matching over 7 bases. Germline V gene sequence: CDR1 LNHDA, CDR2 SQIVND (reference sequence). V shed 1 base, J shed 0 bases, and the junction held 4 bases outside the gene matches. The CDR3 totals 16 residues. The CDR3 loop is CASSIGDSLSTDTQYF. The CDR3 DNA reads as TGTGCCAGTAGTATAGGGGACAGCCTTAGCACAGATACGCAGTATTTT.

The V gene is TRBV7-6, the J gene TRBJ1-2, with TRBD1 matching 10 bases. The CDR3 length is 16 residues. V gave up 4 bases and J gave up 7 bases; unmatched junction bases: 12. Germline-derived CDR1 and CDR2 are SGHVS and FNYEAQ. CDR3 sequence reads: CASSSLEATGGSGYTF. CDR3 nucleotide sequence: TGTGCCAGCAGCTCCTTGGAGGCGACAGGGGGCTCTGGCTACACCTTC.

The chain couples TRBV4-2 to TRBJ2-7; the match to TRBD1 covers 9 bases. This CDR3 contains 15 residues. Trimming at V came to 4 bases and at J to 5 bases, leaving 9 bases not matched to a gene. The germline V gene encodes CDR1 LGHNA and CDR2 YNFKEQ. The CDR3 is CASSPPPGQGHEQYF. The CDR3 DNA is TGTGCCAGCAGCCCCCCCCCGGGACAGGGACACGAGCAGTACTTC.